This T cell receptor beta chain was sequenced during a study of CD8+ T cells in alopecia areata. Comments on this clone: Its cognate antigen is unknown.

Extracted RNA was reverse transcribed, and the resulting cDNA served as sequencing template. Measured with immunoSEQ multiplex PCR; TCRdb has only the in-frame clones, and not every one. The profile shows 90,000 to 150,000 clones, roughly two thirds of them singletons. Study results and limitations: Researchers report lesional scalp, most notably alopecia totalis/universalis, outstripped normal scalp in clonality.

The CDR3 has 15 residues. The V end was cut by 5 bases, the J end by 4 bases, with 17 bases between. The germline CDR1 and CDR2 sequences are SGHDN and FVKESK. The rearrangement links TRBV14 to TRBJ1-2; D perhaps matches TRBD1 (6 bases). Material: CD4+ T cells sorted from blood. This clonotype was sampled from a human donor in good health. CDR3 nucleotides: TGTGCCAGCAGCTCCCCGGGGGGCGCTCTCTATGGCTACACCTTC. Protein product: CASSSPGGALYGYTF.